The clone carrying this T cell receptor beta chain has at least ten counts. Its matching antigen is unknown. Germline CDR1 and CDR2: SGHTA and FQGNSA. Trimming removed 3 bases at V and 0 bases at J, with 23 bases between. The CDR3 is made up of 19 amino acids. Time point described: sample taken at primary tumor resection. Material for sequencing was whole RNA from tumor, nontumor lung or frozen PBMC, left unsorted. The cohort: over 65 early-stage, untreated non-small cell lung cancer patients. Each TCR cDNA molecule carried a unique molecular identifier. TCRdb recomputed calls from the 5' RACE reads with MiXCR, one row per CDR3 protein. The repertoire holds 40,000 to 45,000 distinct CDR3 sequences, with approximately 6.9% as singletons. The data belong to a study of spatial heterogeneity in lung cancer. General observations from the study: Ubiquitous expanded tumor TCRs appeared in blood more at resection than follow-up.

The TCR originated in a female donor with early-stage non-small cell lung cancer. The sequencing here drew on PBMCs, taken at surgery. The chain joins TRBV7-2 to TRBJ1-1; possibly TRBD1 for D (5 bases). The CDR3 sequence is CASSFSVHDPTDMNTEAFF. The CDR3 DNA follows: TGTGCCAGCAGCTTCTCCGTCCATGACCCGACAGACATGAACACTGAAGCTTTCTTT. Combining the CDR3 with reference TRBV7-2 and TRBJ1-1 gives the whole variable domain GAGVSQSPSNKVTEKGKDVELRCDPISGHTALYWYRQSLGQGLEFLIYFQGNSAPDKSGLPSDRFSAERTGGSVSTLTIQRTQQEDSAVYLCASSFSVHDPTDMNTEAFFGQGTRLTVV.